This passage covers 19 T cell receptor beta chains from one sample sequenced in a study of T cell clusters in autoimmune cytopenias. Multiplex touch-down PCR amplified TRB using TRB-A and TRB-B pools in one tube. TCRdb re-called the multiplex PCR reads, yielding one record per CDR3 amino acid sequence without DNA. The listing contains 4,500 to 6,500 distinct CDR3 sequences. Each sample's input was roughly 250 ng genomic DNA, roughly 40,000 genome equivalents. The sample also formed part of further work on T cell repertoires in aging, cancer and after chemotherapy.

Specimen: peripheral blood. The receptors were gathered from a human donor in good health.

This clonotype is identified as medium-sized from frequency. This chain joins TRBV27 and TRBJ1-6; without DNA, the TCRdb call of TRBD1 cannot be checked. The CDR3 is 15 residues long. Germline lookup yields CDR1 MNHEY and CDR2 SMNVEV (reference sequence). The CDR3 spells CASSSPRVGGSPLHF.

This clonotype is classed as medium-sized by frequency. V gene TRBV6-2 or TRBV6-3 combines with J gene TRBJ2-1; checking the TCRdb D call of TRBD2 is not possible without DNA. The CDR3 extends over 15 amino acids. The V gene's germline CDR1 is MNHEY and CDR2 SVGEGT. CDR3 residues: CASSGTSGGYNEQFF.

The chain has TRBV4-2 and TRBJ1-5; TCRdb designates TRBD1, a call that cannot be tested without DNA. This CDR3 comprises 15 residues. CDR1 and CDR2 (germline): LGHNA, YNFKEQ. The CDR3: CASSLTDRGDQPQHF.

This clonotype is called medium-sized based on its frequency. The genes are TRBV27 and TRBJ2-7. Germline CDR1 is MNHEY and CDR2 is SMNVEV (reference sequence). The CDR3 runs 16 residues. The chain's CDR3 is CASSLSTGRPSYEQYF.

By frequency, this clonotype registers medium-sized. The V gene is TRBV27, the J gene TRBJ2-1; TCRdb reports TRBD2, a call that lacks DNA to check it against. The germline gives CDR1 MNHEY, CDR2 SMNVEV (reference sequence). This CDR3 has 18 amino acids. The CDR3 here is CASTSGLAGLSSYNEQFF.

This chain connects TRBV12-3 or TRBV12-4 to TRBJ2-5; TCRdb's assignment of TRBD1 cannot be checked, as there is no DNA. This CDR3 region has 13 residues. This CDR3 reads CVTGTGGGETQYF.

V gene TRBV20-1 combines with J gene TRBJ2-1; TCRdb gives TRBD1 as the D gene, but with no DNA this cannot be confirmed. The germline V gene encodes CDR1 DFQATT and CDR2 SNEGSKA (reference sequence). This CDR3 is 20 amino acids long. The CDR3 loop is CSARDENGRGLLSSYNEQFF.

The rearrangement uses TRBV9 and TRBJ2-3; TCRdb lists TRBD2, though no DNA is available to test this call. The CDR3 is 13 amino acids. The germline CDR1 and CDR2 sequences are SGDLS and YYNGEE. CDR3 region: CASSVGGTDTQYF.

The chain links TRBV20-1 to TRBJ2-6. Germline V gene data show CDR1 as DFQATT and CDR2 as SNEGSKA (reference sequence). The CDR3 loop spans 13 amino acids. CDR3 sequence: CSARRTGANVLTF.

This clonotype is labeled medium-sized based on frequency. The chain carries TRBV7-6 and TRBJ2-2. The CDR3 consists of 15 residues. Per germline, CDR1 SGHVS and CDR2 FNYEAQ. CDR3: CASSLDATHTGELFF.

This sequence joins TRBV10-3 and TRBJ1-6; TCRdb outputs TRBD1, but without DNA this stays unchecked. Germline assignment: CDR1 ENHRY and CDR2 SYGVKD. The CDR3 covers 17 residues. CDR3 in amino acids: CAISESTPGDGNSPLHF.

By frequency, this clonotype registers medium-sized. The chain joins TRBV10-3 to TRBJ2-1; TCRdb indicates TRBD1, and absent DNA this call remains unverified. The germline V gene encodes CDR1 ENHRY and CDR2 SYGVKD. This CDR3 comprises 13 residues. CDR3 amino acids: CAYGAGGVSEQFF.

The rearrangement uses TRBV20-1 and TRBJ2-3; TCRdb proposes TRBD1, but this gene call is untestable without DNA. Germline V lookup: CDR1 DFQATT, CDR2 SNEGSKA (reference sequence). CDR3 length: 14 amino acids. Here the CDR3 reads CSASIGTGPDTQYF.

This chain connects TRBV6-2 or TRBV6-3 to TRBJ2-7; there is no DNA to check the TCRdb D call of TRBD2. The germline V gene encodes CDR1 MNHEY and CDR2 SVGEGT. This CDR3 has 21 residues. The CDR3 reads CASSDQQGLAGGPGRTYEQYF.

The gene calls are TRBV7-9 and TRBJ2-4; TCRdb names TRBD1, which stays unverified in the absence of DNA. The CDR3 is 16 amino acids. The germline gives CDR1 SEHNR, CDR2 FQNEAQ (reference sequence). The CDR3 here is CASSTQQGNLLDIQYF.

The gene calls are TRBV5-1 and TRBJ1-6; as DNA is missing, the TRBD1 call by TCRdb cannot be tested. The CDR3 has 12 amino acids. The V gene's germline CDR1 is SGHRS and CDR2 YFSETQ. CDR3 sequence: CASSTTGPPLHF.

The rearrangement joins TRBV27 to TRBJ2-7; there is no DNA to check the TCRdb D call of TRBD1. The CDR3 is 13 amino acids. The germline V gene has CDR1 MNHEY and CDR2 SMNVEV (reference sequence). CDR3 in amino acids: CASSLRQGGEQYF.

The rearrangement uses TRBV24-1 and TRBJ1-2; TCRdb calls TRBD1, which cannot be checked without DNA. The germline V gene encodes CDR1 KGHDR and CDR2 SFDVKD. This CDR3 is built from 16 residues. The CDR3 protein is CATSDSRTGGEGGYTF.

The rearrangement links TRBV5-1 to TRBJ2-5; TCRdb returns TRBD1, unconfirmable since there is no DNA. Germline CDR1 is SGHRS and CDR2 is YFSETQ. The CDR3 runs to 16 residues. CDR3: CASSLEGRAYQETQYF.